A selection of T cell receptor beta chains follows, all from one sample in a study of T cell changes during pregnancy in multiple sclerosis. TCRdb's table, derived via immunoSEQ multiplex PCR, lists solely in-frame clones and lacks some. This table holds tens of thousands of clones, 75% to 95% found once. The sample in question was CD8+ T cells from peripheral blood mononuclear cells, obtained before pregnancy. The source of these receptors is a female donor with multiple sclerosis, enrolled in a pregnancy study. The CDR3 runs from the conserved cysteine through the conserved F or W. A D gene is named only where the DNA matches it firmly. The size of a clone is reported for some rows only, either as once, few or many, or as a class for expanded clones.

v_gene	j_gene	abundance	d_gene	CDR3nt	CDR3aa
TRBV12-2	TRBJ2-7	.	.	TGTGCAAGTCGCTTAGATCTCCAGGGGCGCTGGGACGAGCAGTACTTC	CASRLDLQGRWDEQYF
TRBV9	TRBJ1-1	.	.	TGTGCCAGCAGCGTAGGTACAGCGAACACTGAAGCTTTCTTT	CASSVGTANTEAFF
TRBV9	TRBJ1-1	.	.	TGTGCCAGCAGCCCTGGGACAACGAGTTCGGCTTTCTTT	CASSPGTTSSAFF
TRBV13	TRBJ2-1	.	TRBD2	TGTGCCAGCCAAGCGGGGAGACACTACAATGAGCAGTTCTTC	CASQAGRHYNEQFF
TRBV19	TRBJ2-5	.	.	TGTGCCAGTAGTAGGGACAAAGAGACCCAGTACTTC	CASSRDKETQYF
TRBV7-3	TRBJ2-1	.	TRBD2	TGTGCCAGCAGCTCTAGCGGGGGACCCTACAATGAGCAGTTCTTC	CASSSSGGPYNEQFF
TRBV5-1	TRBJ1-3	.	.	TGCGCCAGCAGCTTCGGGTTTGGGGCGGAGGGAAACACCATATATTTT	CASSFGFGAEGNTIYF
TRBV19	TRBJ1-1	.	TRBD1	TGTGCCAGTAGACAGGGGGCGCGCGGAGCTTTCTTT	CASRQGARGAFF
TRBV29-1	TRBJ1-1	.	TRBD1	TGCAGCGTTGGGTTGACAGGGGCAACCTTGAACACTGAAGCTTTCTTT	CSVGLTGATLNTEAFF
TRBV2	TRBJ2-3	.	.	TGTGCCAGCCCCCGTGACAGAAGCACAGATACGCAGTATTTT	CASPRDRSTDTQYF
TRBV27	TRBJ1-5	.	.	TGTGCCAGCAGTCCAGGGACACCCATTAGCAATCAGCCCCAGCATTTT	CASSPGTPISNQPQHF
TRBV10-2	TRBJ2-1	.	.	TGCGCCAGCAGTGAACAGGCTGGCTCCAGCGAGCAGTTCTTC	CASSEQAGSSEQFF
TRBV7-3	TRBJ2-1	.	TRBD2	TGTGCCAGCAGCCCCCAGCGGGGGGGCCAAGGTGAGCAGTTCTTC	CASSPQRGGQGEQFF
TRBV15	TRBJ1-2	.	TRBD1	TGTGCCACTTGGGGGGACAGGGGACAAGCTAACTATGGCTACACCTTC	CATWGDRGQANYGYTF
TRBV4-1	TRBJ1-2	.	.	TGCGCCAGCAGCGTGCCGGGGGATCATGGCTACACCTTC	CASSVPGDHGYTF
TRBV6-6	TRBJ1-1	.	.	TGTGCCAGCAGTTACGAAACAGGGAACACTGAAGCTTTCTTT	CASSYETGNTEAFF
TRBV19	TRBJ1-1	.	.	TGTGCCAGTAGTATGGGAGGTTGGACTGAAGCTTTCTTT	CASSMGGWTEAFF
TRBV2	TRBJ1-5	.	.	TGTGCCAGCAGGGGAACCGGGACCCAGCATTTT	CASRGTGTQHF
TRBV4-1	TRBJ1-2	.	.	TGCGCCAGCAGCCAAGAAGAGAACGGCTATGGCTACACCTTC	CASSQEENGYGYTF
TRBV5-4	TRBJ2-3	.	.	TGTGCCAGCAGCCTCAGCACAGATACGCAGTATTTT	CASSLSTDTQYF
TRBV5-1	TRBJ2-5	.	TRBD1	TGCGCCAGCAGCTTGGGGACAGGGGAAGAGACCCAGTACTTC	CASSLGTGEETQYF
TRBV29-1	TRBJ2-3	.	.	TGCAGCGCTGTGAGCCCTAGCGAGAAAGATACGCAGTATTTT	CSAVSPSEKDTQYF
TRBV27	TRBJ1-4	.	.	TGTGCCAGCAGTTTATCGAGGGTTCAGTCCCGGGATGAAAAACTGTTTTTT	CASSLSRVQSRDEKLFF
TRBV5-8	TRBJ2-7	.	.	TGTGCCAGCAGCTTGGATCGTTCCCGCGAGCAGTACTTC	CASSLDRSREQYF
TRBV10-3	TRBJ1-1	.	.	TGTGCCACCTACCACGAGAACACTGAAGCTTTCTTT	CATYHENTEAFF
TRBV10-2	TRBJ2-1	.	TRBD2	TGCGCCAGCAGTTCACAGCGGGGGGGAACCTACAATGAGCAGTTCTTC	CASSSQRGGTYNEQFF
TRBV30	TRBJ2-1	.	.	TGTGCCTGGAGTCCAGACCCGTCAGGCCCCTACAATGAGCAGTTCTTC	CAWSPDPSGPYNEQFF
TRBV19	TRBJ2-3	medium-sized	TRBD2	TGTGCCAGTAGCGGGGGGGCAGATACGCAGTATTTT	CASSGGADTQYF
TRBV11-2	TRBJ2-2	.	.	TGTGCCAGCAGCTTAGGGTTGCACATGAACACCGGGGAGCTGTTTTTT	CASSLGLHMNTGELFF
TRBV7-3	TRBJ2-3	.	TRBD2	TGTGCCAGCAGCTCAGGGGTACTAGCGGGGGGGCCTGAAGATACGCAGTATTTT	CASSSGVLAGGPEDTQYF
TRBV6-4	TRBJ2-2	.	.	TGTGCCAGCAGTGAATCGGCGGGAAACGTCGGGGAGCTGTTTTTT	CASSESAGNVGELFF
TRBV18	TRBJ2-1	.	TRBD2	TGTGCCAGCTCACCACCCGGGGGGGCCTACAATGAGCAGTTCTTC	CASSPPGGAYNEQFF
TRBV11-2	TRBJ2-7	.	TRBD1	TGTGCCAGCAGCTTAGCGACAGGGGTTTTTCTCTACGAGCAGTACTTC	CASSLATGVFLYEQYF
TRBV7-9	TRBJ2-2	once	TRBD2	TGTGCCAGCAGCTTATCGGGAGGGAGCACCGGGGAGCTGTTTTTT	CASSLSGGSTGELFF
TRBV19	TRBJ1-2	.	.	TGTGCCAGTACCCCGACCCAGCGGGCAGGGACCTATGGCTACACCTTC	CASTPTQRAGTYGYTF
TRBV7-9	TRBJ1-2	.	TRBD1	TGTGCCAGCAGCTTAGTGCAGGGGGACTATGGCTACACCTTC	CASSLVQGDYGYTF
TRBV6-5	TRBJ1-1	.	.	TGTGCCAGCAGTCACGGGGACACTGAAGCTTTCTTT	CASSHGDTEAFF
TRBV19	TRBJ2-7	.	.	TGTGCCAGTAGTATAGATCTCGAGGGTTGGGAGCAGTACTTC	CASSIDLEGWEQYF
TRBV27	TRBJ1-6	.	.	TGTGCCAGCAGTTTAGAGGTTACCTATAATTCACCCCTCCACTTT	CASSLEVTYNSPLHF
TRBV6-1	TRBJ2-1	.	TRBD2	TGTGCCAGCAGTGATGAGGACGGGGGGGGTGGGAATGAGCAGTTCTTC	CASSDEDGGGGNEQFF
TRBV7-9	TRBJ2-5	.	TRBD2	TGTGCCAGCAGCCCGCCGGGACTAGCGGGGGACGAGACCCAGTACTTC	CASSPPGLAGDETQYF
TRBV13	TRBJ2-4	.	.	TGTGCCAGCTCCTCCCGGGTGGACAGAAACATTCAGTACTTC	CASSSRVDRNIQYF